This T cell receptor beta chain was retrieved from a study of blood T cell repertoires in COVID-19. Study summary: PBMCs, B-cell-depleted T cells, or T cells were the source of the cDNA or gDNA that made up the material.

With 2 bases removed from V and 0 bases from J, the gap between germline ends came to 10 bases. This CDR3 contains 15 residues. From germline, CDR1 is SGHRS and CDR2 YFSETQ. TCRdb's table, derived via immunoSEQ multiplex PCR, lists solely in-frame clones and lacks some. The sample holds under 250,000 clones, roughly 80% seen once. This chain joins TRBV5-1 and TRBJ2-3; maybe TRBD2 (5 bases). The TCR originated in a man at least 80 years old with acute or convalescent COVID-19. Input material: peripheral blood. The CDR3 spells CASSLRGFSTDTQYF. CDR3 sequence (DNA): TGCGCCAGCAGCTTAAGAGGGTTTAGCACAGATACGCAGTATTTT.